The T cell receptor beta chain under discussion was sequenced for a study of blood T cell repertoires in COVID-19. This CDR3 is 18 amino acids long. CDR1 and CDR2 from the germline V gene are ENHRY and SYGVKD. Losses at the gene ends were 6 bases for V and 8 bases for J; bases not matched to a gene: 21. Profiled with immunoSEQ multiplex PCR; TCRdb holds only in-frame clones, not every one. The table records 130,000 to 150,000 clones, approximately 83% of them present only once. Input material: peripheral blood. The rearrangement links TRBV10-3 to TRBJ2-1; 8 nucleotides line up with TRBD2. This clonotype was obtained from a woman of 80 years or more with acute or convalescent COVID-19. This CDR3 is CAIRTSRFQRGLGDEQFF. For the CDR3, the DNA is TGTGCCATCAGGACGTCGAGGTTCCAGCGGGGGCTGGGGGATGAGCAGTTCTTC.